This T cell receptor beta chain was obtained from a study of blood T cell repertoires in COVID-19. Background on the study: COVID-19 samples, acute and convalescent, were from the United States, Italy and Spain. The cDNA or gDNA used as material had been derived from T cells, B-cell-depleted T cells, or PBMCs.

Using immunoSEQ multiplex PCR, the repertoire was profiled, and TCRdb retains in-frame clones only, with some absent. Of about 180,000 clones in the sample, about three quarters were seen once. The ends lost 8 bases at V and 8 bases at J; junction bases unmatched: 5. CDR1 is MNHEY and CDR2 is SVGAGI in the germline V gene. The CDR3 spans 12 residues. Sequenced sample: peripheral blood. This clonotype was sampled from a woman older than 75 with COVID-19, enrolled during active disease. The chain has TRBV6-5 and TRBJ2-1; TRBD1 agrees at 8 bases. The CDR3: CASGRGLYEQFF. The CDR3 DNA is TGTGCCAGCGGCAGGGGGCTATATGAGCAGTTCTTC.